These T cell receptor beta chains were read from a single sample in a study of blood T cell repertoires in COVID-19. TCRdb keeps only in-frame clones here, not all; method: immunoSEQ multiplex PCR. This table holds about 250,000 clones, roughly 88% found once. Sequenced input: peripheral blood. The receptors derive from a woman aged 25 to 39 with COVID-19, enrolled during active disease. CDR3s include the opening cysteine and the closing phenylalanine or tryptophan. D genes are given only for firm matches. Clone size is stated in some rows and not others, as once, few, many or a class when expanded.

v_call: TRBV19
clone_size: -
d_call: TRBD1
j_call: TRBJ1-3
cdr3_nt: TGTGCCAGTAGCTTAGGGCACAGGGGGGACACCATATATTTT
cdr3_aa: CASSLGHRGDTIYF

v_call: TRBV19
clone_size: -
d_call: TRBD2
j_call: TRBJ2-2
cdr3_nt: TGTGCCAGTAGCCCCGGGGGGAGGGCTTCCGCCGGGGAGCTGTTTTTT
cdr3_aa: CASSPGGRASAGELFF

v_call: TRBV6-2/TRBV6-3
clone_size: few
d_call: -
j_call: TRBJ1-3
cdr3_nt: TGTGCCAGCAGTCCATTTACGCGGGTGCCTGGAAACACCATATATTTT
cdr3_aa: CASSPFTRVPGNTIYF

v_call: TRBV11-2
clone_size: few
d_call: -
j_call: TRBJ1-6
cdr3_nt: TGTGCCAGCAGTGGCTGGCCTAATTCACCCCTCCACTTT
cdr3_aa: CASSGWPNSPLHF

v_call: TRBV21-1
clone_size: -
d_call: -
j_call: TRBJ2-1
cdr3_nt: TGTGCCAGCAGCAAAACAGGGTTTTCCGATGAGCAGTTCTTC
cdr3_aa: CASSKTGFSDEQFF

v_call: TRBV5-6
clone_size: -
d_call: -
j_call: TRBJ1-2
cdr3_nt: TGTGCCAGCAGCTCCGGGACAAAGCGGTACTACACCTTC
cdr3_aa: CASSSGTKRYYTF

v_call: TRBV7-2
clone_size: -
d_call: TRBD1
j_call: TRBJ1-1
cdr3_nt: TGTGCCAGCAGCTTCAACAGGGGGCGGACTGAAGCTTTCTTT
cdr3_aa: CASSFNRGRTEAFF

v_call: TRBV7-2
clone_size: -
d_call: TRBD1
j_call: TRBJ2-7
cdr3_nt: TGTGCCAGCAGCTTATGGCAGGGGGCTGACGAGCAGTACTTC
cdr3_aa: CASSLWQGADEQYF

v_call: TRBV4-2
clone_size: -
d_call: -
j_call: TRBJ1-6
cdr3_nt: TGTGCCAGCAGCCAAGAGGGAGGGTCCTATAATTCACCCCTCCACTTT
cdr3_aa: CASSQEGGSYNSPLHF

v_call: TRBV7-9
clone_size: -
d_call: -
j_call: TRBJ1-2
cdr3_nt: TGTGCCAGCCAGGGGCCGAGAGGTGGCTACACCTTC
cdr3_aa: CASQGPRGGYTF

v_call: TRBV14
clone_size: -
d_call: -
j_call: TRBJ2-1
cdr3_nt: TGTGCCAGCAGCCAAGTGGGCAACTACAATGAGCAGTTCTTC
cdr3_aa: CASSQVGNYNEQFF

v_call: TRBV19
clone_size: -
d_call: TRBD1
j_call: TRBJ1-1
cdr3_nt: TGTGCCAGTAGTCGAACAGGGGTAACTGAAGCTTTCTTT
cdr3_aa: CASSRTGVTEAFF

v_call: TRBV5-1
clone_size: -
d_call: TRBD1
j_call: TRBJ2-7
cdr3_nt: TGCGCCAGCAGCTCCTCGCTTGGACAGGCGACCTACGAGCAGTACTTC
cdr3_aa: CASSSSLGQATYEQYF

v_call: TRBV7-9
clone_size: -
d_call: -
j_call: TRBJ1-2
cdr3_nt: TGTGCCAGCAGCCGCGAACTTTATGGCTACACCTTC
cdr3_aa: CASSRELYGYTF

v_call: TRBV7-2
clone_size: -
d_call: -
j_call: TRBJ1-1
cdr3_nt: TGTGCCAGCAGCTTAGGGGGCGGAAAAACTGAAGCTTTCTTT
cdr3_aa: CASSLGGGKTEAFF

v_call: TRBV5-4
clone_size: -
d_call: -
j_call: TRBJ2-5
cdr3_nt: TGTGCCAGCAGCTTGGCCCCCCTGTACCAAGAGACCCAGTACTTC
cdr3_aa: CASSLAPLYQETQYF

v_call: TRBV2
clone_size: -
d_call: -
j_call: TRBJ2-5
cdr3_nt: TGTGCCAGCAGTCCCTGGACAGTACAAGAGACCCAGTACTTC
cdr3_aa: CASSPWTVQETQYF

v_call: TRBV5-4
clone_size: -
d_call: TRBD1
j_call: TRBJ1-2
cdr3_nt: TGTGCCAGCAGCTTGTCACCGGGCAGGGGGCATGGCTACACCTTC
cdr3_aa: CASSLSPGRGHGYTF

v_call: TRBV4-3
clone_size: few
d_call: -
j_call: TRBJ2-7
cdr3_nt: TGCGCCAGCAGCCAAGACAGGACCTACGAGCAGTACTTC
cdr3_aa: CASSQDRTYEQYF

v_call: TRBV3-1/TRBV3-2
clone_size: -
d_call: TRBD2
j_call: TRBJ2-3
cdr3_nt: TGTGCCACCGGACTAGCGGGGGCCCTCATGGCCACAGATACGCAGTATTTT
cdr3_aa: CATGLAGALMATDTQYF

v_call: TRBV11-2
clone_size: -
d_call: TRBD1
j_call: TRBJ1-2
cdr3_nt: TGTGCCAGCAGCTTATCCCCGGACAGGTCTAACTATGGCTACACCTTC
cdr3_aa: CASSLSPDRSNYGYTF

v_call: TRBV10-3
clone_size: -
d_call: TRBD2
j_call: TRBJ2-1
cdr3_nt: TGTGCCATCAGTCCCGGGACTAGCGGGACCTACAATGAGCAGTTCTTC
cdr3_aa: CAISPGTSGTYNEQFF

v_call: TRBV16
clone_size: -
d_call: TRBD2
j_call: TRBJ2-3
cdr3_nt: TGTGCCAGCAGCCACCTTGGGACTAGCGGGGGCCTCAGCACAGATACGCAGTATTTT
cdr3_aa: CASSHLGTSGGLSTDTQYF

v_call: TRBV19
clone_size: -
d_call: TRBD1
j_call: TRBJ1-1
cdr3_nt: TGTGCCAGTAGTCACCTACCAGGACAGGGCGACATGAACACTGAAGCTTTCTTT
cdr3_aa: CASSHLPGQGDMNTEAFF

v_call: TRBV3-1/TRBV3-2
clone_size: -
d_call: -
j_call: TRBJ1-1
cdr3_nt: TGTGCCAGCAGCCAAGAGGGAGGGCTTGCAGCTTTCTTT
cdr3_aa: CASSQEGGLAAFF

v_call: TRBV18
clone_size: -
d_call: -
j_call: TRBJ1-2
cdr3_nt: TGTGCCAGCTCACCATCCGGAGACAGCTGGGGCTACACCTTC
cdr3_aa: CASSPSGDSWGYTF

v_call: TRBV9
clone_size: -
d_call: -
j_call: TRBJ2-5
cdr3_nt: TGTGCCAGCAGCGCCCCTTCAGGGGAAGAGACCCAGTACTTC
cdr3_aa: CASSAPSGEETQYF

v_call: TRBV3-1/TRBV3-2
clone_size: few
d_call: -
j_call: TRBJ2-1
cdr3_nt: TGTGCCAGCAGCCCCCCGGGAAGTGATCACCAGTTCTTC
cdr3_aa: CASSPPGSDHQFF

v_call: TRBV9
clone_size: -
d_call: TRBD2
j_call: TRBJ2-1
cdr3_nt: TGTGCCAGCAGCGGTACTAGCGGGGGCCCCAATGAGCAGTTCTTC
cdr3_aa: CASSGTSGGPNEQFF

v_call: TRBV7-2
clone_size: -
d_call: TRBD2
j_call: TRBJ2-1
cdr3_nt: TGTGCCAGCAGTATTAGCGGGAGTTCGTACAATGAGCAGTTCTTC
cdr3_aa: CASSISGSSYNEQFF

v_call: TRBV7-9
clone_size: -
d_call: TRBD1
j_call: TRBJ1-1
cdr3_nt: TGTGCCAGCAGCCCACAGGGGGACACTGAAGCTTTCTTT
cdr3_aa: CASSPQGDTEAFF

v_call: TRBV6-5
clone_size: -
d_call: TRBD1
j_call: TRBJ2-5
cdr3_nt: TGTGCCAGCAGTTACTCTGGACAGGGGGCTAGAAAGACCCAGTACTTC
cdr3_aa: CASSYSGQGARKTQYF

v_call: TRBV25-1
clone_size: -
d_call: TRBD1
j_call: TRBJ2-7
cdr3_nt: TGTGCCAGGGAACAGGGGACCTCCTACGAGCAGTACTTC
cdr3_aa: CAREQGTSYEQYF

v_call: TRBV3-1/TRBV3-2
clone_size: -
d_call: TRBD1
j_call: TRBJ2-7
cdr3_nt: TGTGCCAGCAGCCAAGCCGGACAGGGGTCGGACGAGCAGTACTTC
cdr3_aa: CASSQAGQGSDEQYF

v_call: TRBV10-1
clone_size: -
d_call: -
j_call: TRBJ1-5
cdr3_nt: TGCGCCAGCAGTGGTGGACGGTGGACAGACAATCAGCCCCAGCATTTT
cdr3_aa: CASSGGRWTDNQPQHF

v_call: TRBV2
clone_size: -
d_call: TRBD1
j_call: TRBJ1-1
cdr3_nt: TGTGCCCCTGACAGGGAGAACACTGAAGCTTTCTTT
cdr3_aa: CAPDRENTEAFF

v_call: TRBV28
clone_size: -
d_call: -
j_call: TRBJ2-3
cdr3_nt: TGTGCCAGCAGCGGACAGACCACAGATACGCAGTATTTT
cdr3_aa: CASSGQTTDTQYF

v_call: TRBV7-2
clone_size: -
d_call: TRBD2
j_call: TRBJ2-1
cdr3_nt: TGTGCCAGCAGCTTAAGCGGGGGGGATTACAATGAGCAGTTCTTC
cdr3_aa: CASSLSGGDYNEQFF

v_call: TRBV18
clone_size: -
d_call: TRBD1
j_call: TRBJ2-7
cdr3_nt: TGTGCCAGCTCAATGGGGGACAGTTACTCCTACGAGCAGTACTTC
cdr3_aa: CASSMGDSYSYEQYF

v_call: TRBV7-2
clone_size: -
d_call: -
j_call: TRBJ1-1
cdr3_nt: TGTGCCAGCAGCTTAGCGCTCGGCGGGAACACTGAAGCTTTCTTT
cdr3_aa: CASSLALGGNTEAFF

v_call: TRBV3-1/TRBV3-2
clone_size: -
d_call: -
j_call: TRBJ2-5
cdr3_nt: TGTGCCAGCAGCCAAGCGGGGGGCTCAGAAACCCAGTACTTC
cdr3_aa: CASSQAGGSETQYF

v_call: TRBV27
clone_size: -
d_call: -
j_call: TRBJ2-3
cdr3_nt: TGTGCCAGCAGCAACGTCGGTTATACGCAGTATTTT
cdr3_aa: CASSNVGYTQYF

v_call: TRBV5-4
clone_size: -
d_call: -
j_call: TRBJ1-2
cdr3_nt: TGTGCCAGCAGCTTGCTCCTCGTGGGGGGACCCTTCTCCTATGGCTACACCTTC
cdr3_aa: CASSLLLVGGPFSYGYTF